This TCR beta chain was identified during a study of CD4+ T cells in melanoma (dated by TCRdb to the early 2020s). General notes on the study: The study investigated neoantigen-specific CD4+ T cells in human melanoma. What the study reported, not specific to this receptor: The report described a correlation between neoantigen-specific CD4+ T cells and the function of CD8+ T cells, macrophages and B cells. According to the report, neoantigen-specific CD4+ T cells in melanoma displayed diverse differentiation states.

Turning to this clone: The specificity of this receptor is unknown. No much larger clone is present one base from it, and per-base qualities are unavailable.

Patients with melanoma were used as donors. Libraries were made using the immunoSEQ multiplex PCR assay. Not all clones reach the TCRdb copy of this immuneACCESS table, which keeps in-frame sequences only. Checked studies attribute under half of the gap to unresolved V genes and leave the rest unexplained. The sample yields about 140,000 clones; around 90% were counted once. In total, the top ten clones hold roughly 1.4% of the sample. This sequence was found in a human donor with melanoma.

The bases read TGTGCCAGCAGTCGACAGGGAGGTTCATCAGCGTACACTGAAGCTTTCTTT. Translated, this is CASSRQGGSSAYTEAFF. The chain employs TRBV2 and TRBJ1-1; TRBD1 matches 7 bases in the middle. Compared with germline, V lacks 5 bases and J lacks 3 bases; bases without a gene match: 15. The germline V gene sets CDR1 to SNHLY and CDR2 to FYNNEI. The CDR3 has 17 amino acids, counting the end cysteine and phenylalanine. This entry keeps only the CDR3 DNA: 51 bases, framed from base 1. Extended through the reference TRBV2 and TRBJ1-1 proteins, this CDR3 yields the full variable domain: EPEVTQTPSHQVTQMGQEVILRCVPISNHLYFYWYRQILGQKVEFLVSFYNNEISEKSEIFDDQFSVERPDGSNFTLKIRSTKLEDSAMYFCASSRQGGSSAYTEAFFGQGTRLTVV.